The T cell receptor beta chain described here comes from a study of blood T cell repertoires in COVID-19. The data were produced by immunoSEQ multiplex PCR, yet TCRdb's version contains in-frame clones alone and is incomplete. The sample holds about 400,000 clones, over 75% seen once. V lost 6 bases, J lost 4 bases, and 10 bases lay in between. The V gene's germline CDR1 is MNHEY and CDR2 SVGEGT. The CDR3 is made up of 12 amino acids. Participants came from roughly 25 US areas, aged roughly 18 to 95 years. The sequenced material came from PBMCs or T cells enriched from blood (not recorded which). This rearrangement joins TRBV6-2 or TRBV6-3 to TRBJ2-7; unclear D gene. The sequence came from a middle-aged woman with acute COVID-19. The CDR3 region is CASSFSFYEQYF. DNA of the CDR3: TGTGCCAGCAGCTTTTCCTTTTACGAGCAGTACTTC.